This T cell receptor beta chain was profiled in a study of cytomegalovirus exposure and HLA in healthy donors (dated by TCRdb to the late 2010s). About the investigation overall: According to a later analysis, one platform produced both the 110 or so validation repertoires and the approximately 600 repertoires of the first cohort. A separate validation cohort of roughly 130 different subjects was used in addition to the 666-subject first cohort. The study was designed to test whether signatures of past pathogen exposure could be identified by cataloging public T cell receptors. To predict cytomegalovirus infection status, the study combined high-throughput TCR immunosequencing, statistical association of individual TCRs with disease status, and machine learning. Findings and caveats that apply to the study as a whole: A few of the identified cytomegalovirus-associated TCR beta chains were confirmed in vitro to be specific for cytomegalovirus antigens. Cytomegalovirus status was reported to be diagnosed by the classifier with high specificity and sensitivity in both the original and validation cohorts. The authors suggested that the approach could potentially be generalized to other disease states and immunological phenotypes. Across donors, most TCR sequences were observed very rarely, whereas some public TCRs were present in many individuals. A total of roughly 160 TCR beta chains were listed by the study as associated with cytomegalovirus. Of the cluster scores, 90% to 95% were above 0 in a later analysis, which found that TCRs clustered in the first cohort also tended to co-occur in the 120 or so validation repertoires. A later analysis had no HLA typing for the validation cohort, so co-occurrence there was scored across all 130 or so repertoires.

A few counts support this clone. The antigen it recognizes is unknown. No base quality information exists; no much larger clone differs at one position. From V the trimming removes 6 bases and from J it removes 6 bases, while the gene matches leave 6 bases of the junction unaccounted for. Including the terminal cysteine and phenylalanine, the CDR3 comprises 14 residues. The read is trimmed to its CDR3 DNA, 42 bases read in frame from base 1. Via the germline V gene, CDR1 is WSHSY and CDR2 SAAADI. Libraries were made using the immunoSEQ multiplex PCR assay. Regarding the original processing steps: To diagnose cytomegalovirus status from the catalog of TCR beta chain sequences, a statistical classification framework was built. TCRdb re-hosts the immuneACCESS table, in-frame sequences only. Its copies lack some clones; in the studies checked, an unresolved V gene accounts for under half of them, and the cause for the rest is not known. The D gene and trimming were derived from the DNA, and the V and J assignments and clone size from that table. The sample data list 200,000 to 250,000 clones, and about 91% of these were observed just once. Jointly, the top ten make up about 2.7% of the sample.

The donors belonged to the validation cohort of under 150 subjects, which was separate from the roughly 670-subject first cohort. The chain joins TRBV10-2 to TRBJ2-7; TRBD1 aligns with 12 central bases. The TCR originated in a woman aged 18-29 years in good health and CMV-seronegative. Sequencing was done on a sample of PBMCs. The CDR3 reads CASRGGTGGSEQYF. In nucleotide form, the sequence is TGCGCCAGCAGGGGCGGGACAGGGGGCTCCGAGCAGTACTTC.